This T cell receptor beta chain was recovered during a study of CD8 T cells in Susac syndrome. The authors reverse transcribed about 0.5 to 1 ug RNA with random hexamers. TCRdb analysed the immunoSEQ multiplex PCR reads with MiXCR anew, one entry per CDR3 protein. The sample records roughly 140,000 distinct CDR3 sequences, 94% being singletons. The CDR3 is 17 residues long. The origin of this receptor is a human donor in good health. The rearrangement uses TRBV21-1 and TRBJ2-3. TRBV21-1 is a listed pseudogene. Sequenced input: CD8+ T cells from PBMCs. CDR3 in DNA: TGTGCCAGCAGCAAAGAACGAAACGATGGGATCACAGATACGCAGTATTTT. Translated, it gives CASSKERNDGITDTQYF.